This record concerns one TCR beta chain sequence. What it binds is unknown. The data were obtained in a study of CD8 T cells in Susac syndrome. Sequencing targeted TCR beta in T cells from blood (CD8+ and CD4+). The authors negatively isolated CD8+ and CD4+ T cells and FACS-enriched TEMRA cells. cDNA came from about 0.5 to 1 ug RNA primed by random hexamers. Amplification of TCR beta CDR3 across 54 Vbeta and 13 Jbeta was performed with immunoSEQ multiplex PCR. Using its own MiXCR run on the immunoSEQ multiplex PCR reads, TCRdb lists one record per CDR3 protein. The repertoire holds around 170,000 distinct CDR3 sequences, about 92% seen once, with around 0.079% in the top ten. The CDR3 length is 10 residues. From germline, CDR1 is LNHDA and CDR2 SQIVND (reference sequence). Deletions cut 9 bases from V and 9 bases from J, with 9 bases between. Study outcomes and limitations: Only a relatively small number of individuals were included in the TCR sequencing and HLA analysis.

The J gene is TRBJ2-1, the V gene TRBV19; D tentatively fits TRBD1 or TRBD2 (5 bases each). The material sequenced was CD4+ T cells from PBMCs. The clonotype was recovered from a human donor in good health. The CDR3 is CARERGEQFF. The DNA for the CDR3 is TGTGCCAGGGAGAGGGGTGAGCAGTTCTTC. The entire variable domain, with the rest obtained from reference TRBV19 and TRBJ2-1, is as follows: DGGITQSPKYLFRKEGQNVTLSCEQNLNHDAMYWYRQDPGQGLRLIYYSQIVNDFQKGDIAEGYSVSREKKESFPLTVTSAQKNPTAFYLCARERGEQFFGPGTRLTVL.